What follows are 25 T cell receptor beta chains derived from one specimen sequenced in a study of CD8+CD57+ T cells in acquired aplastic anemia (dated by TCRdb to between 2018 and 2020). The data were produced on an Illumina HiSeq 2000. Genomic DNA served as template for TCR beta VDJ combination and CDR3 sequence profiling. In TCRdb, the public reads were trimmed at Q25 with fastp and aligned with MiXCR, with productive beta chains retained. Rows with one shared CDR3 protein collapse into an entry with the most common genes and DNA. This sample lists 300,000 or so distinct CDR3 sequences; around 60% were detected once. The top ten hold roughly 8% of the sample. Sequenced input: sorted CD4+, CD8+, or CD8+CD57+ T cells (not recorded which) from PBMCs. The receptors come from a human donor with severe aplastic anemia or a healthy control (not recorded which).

The CDR3 coding sequence is TGTGCCAGCAATTGGAACTCCTATAATTCACCCCTCCACTTT. Encoded protein: CASNWNSYNSPLHF. The chain carries TRBV2 and TRBJ1-6; the D is unclear. V was pared by 7 bases and J by 0 bases, with 7 bases between. CDR1 is SNHLY, CDR2 FYNNEI, per germline. The CDR3 is 14 amino acids.

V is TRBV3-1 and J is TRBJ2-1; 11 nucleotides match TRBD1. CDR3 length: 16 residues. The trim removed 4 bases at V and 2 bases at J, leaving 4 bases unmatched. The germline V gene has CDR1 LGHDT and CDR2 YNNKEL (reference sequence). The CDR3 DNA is TGTGCCAGCAGCCCAAGGACAGGGGGCCCCTACAATGAGCAGTTCTTC. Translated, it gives CASSPRTGGPYNEQFF.

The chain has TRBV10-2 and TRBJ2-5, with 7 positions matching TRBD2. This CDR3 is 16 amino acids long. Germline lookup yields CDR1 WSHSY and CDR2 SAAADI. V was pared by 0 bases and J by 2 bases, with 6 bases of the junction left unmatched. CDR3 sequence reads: CASSESNQGGQETQYF. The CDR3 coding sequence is TGCGCCAGCAGTGAGTCGAACCAGGGAGGGCAAGAGACCCAGTACTTC.

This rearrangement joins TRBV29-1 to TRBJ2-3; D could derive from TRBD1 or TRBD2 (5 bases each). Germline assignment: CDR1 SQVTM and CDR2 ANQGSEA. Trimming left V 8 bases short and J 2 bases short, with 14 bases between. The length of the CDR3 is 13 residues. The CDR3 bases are TGCAGCCCCAAGGTGGGGGTCACAGATACGCAGTATTTT. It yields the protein CSPKVGVTDTQYF.

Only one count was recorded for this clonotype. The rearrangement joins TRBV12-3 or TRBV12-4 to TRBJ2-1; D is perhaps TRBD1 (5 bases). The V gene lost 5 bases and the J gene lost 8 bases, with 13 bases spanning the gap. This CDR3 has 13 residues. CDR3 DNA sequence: TGTGCCAGCAGTCCGACAGCTGACGATGAGCAGTTCTTC. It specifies CASSPTADDEQFF.

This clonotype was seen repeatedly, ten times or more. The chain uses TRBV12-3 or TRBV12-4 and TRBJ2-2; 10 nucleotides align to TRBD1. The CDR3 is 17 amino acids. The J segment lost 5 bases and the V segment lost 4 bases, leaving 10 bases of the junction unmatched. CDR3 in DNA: TGTGCCAGCAGTTACAACCCGGGACAGGGGTTGACCGGGGAGCTGTTTTTT. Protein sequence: CASSYNPGQGLTGELFF.

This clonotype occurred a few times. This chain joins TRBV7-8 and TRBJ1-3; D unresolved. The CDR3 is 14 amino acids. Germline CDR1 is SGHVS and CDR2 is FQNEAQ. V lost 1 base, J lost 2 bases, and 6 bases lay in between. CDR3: CASSLDPTGNTIYF. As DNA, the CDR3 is TGTGCCAGCAGCTTAGACCCGACTGGAAACACCATATATTTT.

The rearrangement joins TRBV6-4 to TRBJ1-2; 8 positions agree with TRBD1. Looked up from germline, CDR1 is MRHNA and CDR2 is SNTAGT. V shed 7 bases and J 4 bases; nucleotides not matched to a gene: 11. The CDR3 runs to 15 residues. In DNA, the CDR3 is TGTGCCAGCAAACTGACAGGGGCTGGTGGCTATGGCTACACCTTC. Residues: CASKLTGAGGYGYTF.

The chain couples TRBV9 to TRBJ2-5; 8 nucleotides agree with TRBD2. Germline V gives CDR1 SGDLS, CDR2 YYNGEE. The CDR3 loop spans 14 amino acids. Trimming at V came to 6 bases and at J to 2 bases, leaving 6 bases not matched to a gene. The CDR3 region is CASNLGGGQETQYF. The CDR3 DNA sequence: TGTGCCAGCAACCTCGGCGGGGGGCAAGAGACCCAGTACTTC.

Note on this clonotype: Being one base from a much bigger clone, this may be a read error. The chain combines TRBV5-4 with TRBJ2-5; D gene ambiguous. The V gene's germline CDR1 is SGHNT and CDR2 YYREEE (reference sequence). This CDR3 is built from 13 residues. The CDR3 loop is CASGLEGKETQYF. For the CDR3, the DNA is TGTGCCAGCGGCTTGGAAGGAAAAGAGACCCAGTACTTC. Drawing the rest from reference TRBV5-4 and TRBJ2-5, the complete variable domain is ETGVTQSPTHLIKTRGQQVTLRCSSQSGHNTVSWYQQALGQGPQFIFQYYREEENGRGNFPPRFSGLQFPNYSSELNVNALELDDSALYLCASGLEGKETQYFGPGTRLLVL.

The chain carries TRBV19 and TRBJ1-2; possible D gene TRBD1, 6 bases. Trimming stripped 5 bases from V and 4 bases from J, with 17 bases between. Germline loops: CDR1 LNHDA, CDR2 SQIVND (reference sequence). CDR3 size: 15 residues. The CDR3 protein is CASSPRGDRFYGYTF. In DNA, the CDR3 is TGTGCCAGTAGTCCCCGAGGCGACAGGTTCTATGGCTACACCTTC.

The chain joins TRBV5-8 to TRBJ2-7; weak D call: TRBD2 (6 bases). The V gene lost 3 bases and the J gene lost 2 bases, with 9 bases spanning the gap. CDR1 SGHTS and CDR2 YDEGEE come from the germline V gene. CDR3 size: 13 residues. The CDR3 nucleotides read TGTGCCAGCAGCTGGGACTTACCCTACGAGCAGTACTTC. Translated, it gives CASSWDLPYEQYF.

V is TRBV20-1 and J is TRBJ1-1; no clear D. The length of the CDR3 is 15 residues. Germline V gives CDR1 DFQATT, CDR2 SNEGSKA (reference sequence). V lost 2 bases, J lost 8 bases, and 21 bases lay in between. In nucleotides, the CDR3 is TGCAGTGCTAGACCAGAACCCCTCAAATCTCGGGAAGCTTTCTTT. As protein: CSARPEPLKSREAFF.

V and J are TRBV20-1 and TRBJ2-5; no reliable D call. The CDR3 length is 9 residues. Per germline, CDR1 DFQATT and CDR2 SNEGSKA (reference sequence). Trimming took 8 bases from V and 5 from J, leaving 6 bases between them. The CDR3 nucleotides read TGCAGTCCCCCCGAGACCCAGTACTTC. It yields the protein CSPPETQYF.

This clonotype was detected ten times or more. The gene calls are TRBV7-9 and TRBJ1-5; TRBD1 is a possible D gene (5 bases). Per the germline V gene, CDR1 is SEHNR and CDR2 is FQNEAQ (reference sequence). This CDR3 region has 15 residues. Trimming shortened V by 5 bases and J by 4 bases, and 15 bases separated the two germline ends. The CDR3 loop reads CASSPSEGRNQPQHF. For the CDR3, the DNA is TGTGCCAGCAGCCCCTCGGAGGGGAGAAATCAGCCCCAGCATTTT. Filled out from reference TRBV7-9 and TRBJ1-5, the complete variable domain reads DTGVSQNPRHKITKRGQNVTFRCDPISEHNRLYWYRQTLGQGPEFLTYFQNEAQLEKSRLLSDRFSAERPKGSFSTLEIQRTEQGDSAMYLCASSPSEGRNQPQHFGDGTRLSIL.

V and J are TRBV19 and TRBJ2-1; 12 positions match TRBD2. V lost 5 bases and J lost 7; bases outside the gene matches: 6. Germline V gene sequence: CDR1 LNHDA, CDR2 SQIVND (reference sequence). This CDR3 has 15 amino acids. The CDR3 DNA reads TGTGCCAGTAGTGCACTAGCGGGAGGCCGAAATGAGCAGTTCTTC. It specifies CASSALAGGRNEQFF.

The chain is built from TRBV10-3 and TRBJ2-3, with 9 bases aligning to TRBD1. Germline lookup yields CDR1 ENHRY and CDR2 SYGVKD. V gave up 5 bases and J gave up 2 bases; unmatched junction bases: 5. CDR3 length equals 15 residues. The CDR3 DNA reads TGTGCCATCAGTCCTGGACAGGGGAACACAGATACGCAGTATTTT. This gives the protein CAISPGQGNTDTQYF.

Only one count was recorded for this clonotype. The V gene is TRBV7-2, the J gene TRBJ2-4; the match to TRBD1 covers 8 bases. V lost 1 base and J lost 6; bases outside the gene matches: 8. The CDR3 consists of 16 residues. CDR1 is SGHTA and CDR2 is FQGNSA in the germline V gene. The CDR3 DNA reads TGTGCCAGCAGCTTAGTTTTTACAGGGGGAGCAAACATTCAGTACTTC. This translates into CASSLVFTGGANIQYF.

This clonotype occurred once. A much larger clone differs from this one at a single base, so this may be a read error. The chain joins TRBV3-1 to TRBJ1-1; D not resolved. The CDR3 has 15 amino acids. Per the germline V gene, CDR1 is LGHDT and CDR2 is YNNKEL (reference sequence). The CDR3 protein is CASSQDYRMNTGAFF. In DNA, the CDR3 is TGTGCCAGCAGCCAAGACTATCGGATGAACACTGGAGCTTTCTTT.

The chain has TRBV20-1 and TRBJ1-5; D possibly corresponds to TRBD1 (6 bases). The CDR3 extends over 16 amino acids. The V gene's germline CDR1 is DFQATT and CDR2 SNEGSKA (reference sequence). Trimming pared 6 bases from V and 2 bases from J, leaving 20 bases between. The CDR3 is CSAGLGGIEGNQPQHF. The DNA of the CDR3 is TGCAGTGCGGGCCTAGGGGGAATAGAAGGCAATCAGCCCCAGCATTTT.

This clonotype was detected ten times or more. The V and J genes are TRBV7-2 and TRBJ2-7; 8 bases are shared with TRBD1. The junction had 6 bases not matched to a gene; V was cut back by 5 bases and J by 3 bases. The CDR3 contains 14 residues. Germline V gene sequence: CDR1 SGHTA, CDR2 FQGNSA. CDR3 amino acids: CASSIDRGGYEQYF. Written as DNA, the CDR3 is TGTGCCAGCAGCATCGACAGGGGTGGCTACGAGCAGTACTTC. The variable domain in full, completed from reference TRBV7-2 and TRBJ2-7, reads GAGVSQSPSNKVTEKGKDVELRCDPISGHTALYWYRQSLGQGLEFLIYFQGNSAPDKSGLPSDRFSAERTGGSVSTLTIQRTQQEDSAVYLCASSIDRGGYEQYFGPGTRLTVT.

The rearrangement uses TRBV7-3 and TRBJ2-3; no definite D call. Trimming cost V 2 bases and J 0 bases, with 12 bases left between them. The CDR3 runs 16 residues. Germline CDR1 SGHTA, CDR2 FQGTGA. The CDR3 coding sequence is TGTGCCAGCAGCTTAGTAACGGCCTCTAGCACAGATACGCAGTATTTT. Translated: CASSLVTASSTDTQYF.

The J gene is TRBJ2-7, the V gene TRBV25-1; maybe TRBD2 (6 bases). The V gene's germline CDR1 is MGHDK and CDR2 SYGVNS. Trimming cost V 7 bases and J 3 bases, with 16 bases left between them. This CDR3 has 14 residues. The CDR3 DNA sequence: TGTGCCAGCACTATGGGGGGAAGAAACTACGAGCAGTACTTC. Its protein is CASTMGGRNYEQYF.

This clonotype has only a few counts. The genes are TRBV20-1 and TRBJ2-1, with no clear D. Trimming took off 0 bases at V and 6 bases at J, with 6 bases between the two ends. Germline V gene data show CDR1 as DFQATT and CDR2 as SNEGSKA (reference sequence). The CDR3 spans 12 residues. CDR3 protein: CSARDSPNEQFF. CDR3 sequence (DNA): TGCAGTGCTAGAGATTCGCCCAATGAGCAGTTCTTC.

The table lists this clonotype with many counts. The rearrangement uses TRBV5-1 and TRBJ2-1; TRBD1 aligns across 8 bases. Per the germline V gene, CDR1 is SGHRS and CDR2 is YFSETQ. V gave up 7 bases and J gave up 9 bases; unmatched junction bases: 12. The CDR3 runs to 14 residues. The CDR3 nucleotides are TGCGCCAGCCAGCAGGGGGCGCGTATTGGTGAGCAGTTCTTC. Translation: CASQQGARIGEQFF.